In this sample, the clone carrying this T cell receptor beta chain turned up once. The data stem from a study of technical replicates of blood from a few donors. The CDR3 totals 14 residues. J was trimmed by 5 bases and V by 5 bases; bases with no gene match: 4. Germline V gives CDR1 MDHEN, CDR2 SYDVKM. This table comes from immunoSEQ multiplex PCR, and its TCRdb copy is limited to in-frame clones, with some not included. The data show tens of thousands of clones, with about 92% seen just once and around 0.27% held by the top ten. This chain joins TRBV28 and TRBJ2-7, with TRBD1 matching over 12 bases. The sample comprised T cells isolated from PBMCs. This receptor was obtained from a human donor in good health. The CDR3 sequence is CASSGTGGLNEQYF. Written as DNA, the CDR3 is TGTGCCAGCAGTGGGACAGGGGGCTTGAACGAGCAGTACTTC. The full variable domain, rest sourced from reference TRBV28 and TRBJ2-7, is DVKVTQSSRYLVKRTGEKVFLECVQDMDHENMFWYRQDPGLGLRLIYFSYDVKMKEKGDIPEGYSVSREKKERFSLILESASTNQTSMYLCASSGTGGLNEQYFGPGTRLTVT.